This T cell receptor beta chain was found in a study of CD8 T cells in Susac syndrome. The study, taken as a whole, reports: The authors acknowledged that the study's TCR sequencing and HLA analysis involved relatively few individuals.

Germline CDR1 and CDR2: SGHDN and FVKESK. V shed 0 bases and J shed 0 bases, with 11 bases lying between them. The CDR3 is 17 amino acids. Worth noting for this clonotype: Its specificity is not known.

After extraction with the RNeasy kit, about 0.45 to 1 ug of the RNA was reverse transcribed using random hexamers. TCRdb redid the calling of the immunoSEQ multiplex PCR reads with MiXCR, one entry per CDR3 protein. The repertoire holds a few hundred thousand distinct CDR3 sequences, with roughly 90% as singletons. Sequenced input: CD8+ T cells from PBMCs. The chain carries TRBV14 and TRBJ2-2, with a weak D call TRBD2 (5 bases). The TCR sequence derives from a human donor with multiple sclerosis. The CDR3 region is CASSQDWSGSNTGELFF. The CDR3 nucleotides read TGTGCCAGCAGCCAAGATTGGAGCGGCTCGAACACCGGGGAGCTGTTTTTT.